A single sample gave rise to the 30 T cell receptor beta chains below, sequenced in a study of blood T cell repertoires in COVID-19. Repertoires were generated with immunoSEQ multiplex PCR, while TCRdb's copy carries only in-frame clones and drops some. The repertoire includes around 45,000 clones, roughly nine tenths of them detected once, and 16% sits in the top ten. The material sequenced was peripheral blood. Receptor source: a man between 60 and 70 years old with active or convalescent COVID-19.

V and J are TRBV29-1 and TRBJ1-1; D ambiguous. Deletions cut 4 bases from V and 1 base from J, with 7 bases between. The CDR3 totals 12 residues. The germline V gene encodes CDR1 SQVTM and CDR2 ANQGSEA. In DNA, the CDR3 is TGCAGCGTTGGACGACAGAACACTGAAGCTTTCTTT. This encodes CSVGRQNTEAFF.

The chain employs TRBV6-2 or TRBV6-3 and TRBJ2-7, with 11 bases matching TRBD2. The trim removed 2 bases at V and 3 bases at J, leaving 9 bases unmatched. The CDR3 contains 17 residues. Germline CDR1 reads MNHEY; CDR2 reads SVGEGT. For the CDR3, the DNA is TGTGCCAGCAGTTACCCCCGGGCTAGCGGGGGGTTCTACGAGCAGTACTTC. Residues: CASSYPRASGGFYEQYF.

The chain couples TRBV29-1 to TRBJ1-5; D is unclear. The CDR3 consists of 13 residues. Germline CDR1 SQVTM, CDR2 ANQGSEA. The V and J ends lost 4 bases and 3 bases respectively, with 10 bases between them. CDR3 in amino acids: CSVGFSDNQPQHF. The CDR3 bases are TGCAGCGTTGGCTTCAGCGACAATCAGCCCCAGCATTTT.

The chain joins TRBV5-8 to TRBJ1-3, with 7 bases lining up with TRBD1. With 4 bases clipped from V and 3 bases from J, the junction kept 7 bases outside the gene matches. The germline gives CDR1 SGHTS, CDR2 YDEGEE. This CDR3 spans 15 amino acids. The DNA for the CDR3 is TGTGCCAGCAGCACCAGGGGGAGCTTTGGAAACACCATATATTTT. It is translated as CASSTRGSFGNTIYF.

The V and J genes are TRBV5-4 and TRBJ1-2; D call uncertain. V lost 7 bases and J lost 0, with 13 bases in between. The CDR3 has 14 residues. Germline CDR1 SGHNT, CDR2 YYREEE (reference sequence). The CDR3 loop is CASSGGATNYGYTF. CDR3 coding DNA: TGTGCCAGCTCTGGTGGTGCTACTAACTATGGCTACACCTTC.

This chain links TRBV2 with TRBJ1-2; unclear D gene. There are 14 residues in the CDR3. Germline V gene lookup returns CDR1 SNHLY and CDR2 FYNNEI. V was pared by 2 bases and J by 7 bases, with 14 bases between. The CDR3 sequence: CASSEPTAGFGYTF. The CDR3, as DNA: TGTGCCAGCAGTGAACCGACGGCGGGGTTTGGCTACACCTTC. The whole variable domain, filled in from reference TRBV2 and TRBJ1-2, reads EPEVTQTPSHQVTQMGQEVILRCVPISNHLYFYWYRQILGQKVEFLVSFYNNEISEKSEIFDDQFSVERPDGSNFTLKIRSTKLEDSAMYFCASSEPTAGFGYTFGSGTRLTVV.

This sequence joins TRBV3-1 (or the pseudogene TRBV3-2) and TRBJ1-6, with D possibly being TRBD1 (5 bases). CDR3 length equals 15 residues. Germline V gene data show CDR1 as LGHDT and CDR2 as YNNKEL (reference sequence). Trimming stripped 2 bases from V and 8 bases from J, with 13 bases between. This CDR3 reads CASSQYGREDSPLHF. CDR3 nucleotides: TGTGCCAGCAGCCAATACGGCAGGGAAGATTCACCCCTCCACTTT.

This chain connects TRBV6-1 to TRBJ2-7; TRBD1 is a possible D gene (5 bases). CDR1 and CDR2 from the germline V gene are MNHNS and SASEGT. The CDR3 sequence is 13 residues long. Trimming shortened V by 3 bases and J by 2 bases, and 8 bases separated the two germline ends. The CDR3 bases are TGTGCCAGCAGTGAGACAGAACCCTACGAGCAGTACTTC. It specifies CASSETEPYEQYF.

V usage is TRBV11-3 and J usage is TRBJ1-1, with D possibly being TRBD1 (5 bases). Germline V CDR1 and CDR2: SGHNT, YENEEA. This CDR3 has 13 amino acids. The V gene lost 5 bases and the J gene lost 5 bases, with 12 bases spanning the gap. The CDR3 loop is CASSAGTFTEAFF. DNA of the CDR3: TGTGCCAGCAGCGCTGGGACTTTTACTGAAGCTTTCTTT.

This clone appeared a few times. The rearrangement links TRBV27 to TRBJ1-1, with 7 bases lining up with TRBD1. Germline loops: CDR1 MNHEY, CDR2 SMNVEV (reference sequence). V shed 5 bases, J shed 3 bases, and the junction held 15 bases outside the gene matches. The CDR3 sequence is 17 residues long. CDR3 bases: TGTGCCAGCAGTCGTACTCTACAGGGGCCGCCCGACACTGAAGCTTTCTTT. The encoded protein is CASSRTLQGPPDTEAFF.

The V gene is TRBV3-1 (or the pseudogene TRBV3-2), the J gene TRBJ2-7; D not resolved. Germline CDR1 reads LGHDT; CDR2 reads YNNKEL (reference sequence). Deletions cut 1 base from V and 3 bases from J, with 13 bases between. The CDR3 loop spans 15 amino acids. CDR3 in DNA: TGTGCCAGCAGCCAAGTCGACTCCGCTTACTACGAGCAGTACTTC. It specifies CASSQVDSAYYEQYF.

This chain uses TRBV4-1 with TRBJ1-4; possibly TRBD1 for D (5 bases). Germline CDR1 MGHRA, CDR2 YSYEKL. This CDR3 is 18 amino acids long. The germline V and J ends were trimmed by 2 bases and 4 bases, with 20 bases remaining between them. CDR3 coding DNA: TGCGCCAGCAGCCAATTCCCCCAGGGAGGGGAATATAATGAAAAACTGTTTTTT. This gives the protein CASSQFPQGGEYNEKLFF.

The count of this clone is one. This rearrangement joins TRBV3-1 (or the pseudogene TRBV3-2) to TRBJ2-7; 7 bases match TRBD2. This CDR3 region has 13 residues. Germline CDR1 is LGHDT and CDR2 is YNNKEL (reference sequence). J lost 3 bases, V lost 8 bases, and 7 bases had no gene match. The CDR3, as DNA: TGTGCCAGCGGGGGAGGGTGGGGCTACGAGCAGTACTTC. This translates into CASGGGWGYEQYF.

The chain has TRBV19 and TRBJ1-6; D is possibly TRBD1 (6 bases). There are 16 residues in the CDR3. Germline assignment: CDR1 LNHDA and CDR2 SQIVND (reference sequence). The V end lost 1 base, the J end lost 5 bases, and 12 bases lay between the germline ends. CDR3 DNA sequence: TGTGCCAGTAGTATAGGTCGGACAGCCGATAATTCACCCCTCCACTTT. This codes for CASSIGRTADNSPLHF.

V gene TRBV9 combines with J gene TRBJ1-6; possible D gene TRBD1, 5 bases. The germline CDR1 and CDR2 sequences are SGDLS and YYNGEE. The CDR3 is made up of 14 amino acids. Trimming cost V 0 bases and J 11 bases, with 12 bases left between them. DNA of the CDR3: TGTGCCAGCAGCGTAGGGGGGAGGGAAACACCCCTCCACTTT. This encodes CASSVGGRETPLHF.

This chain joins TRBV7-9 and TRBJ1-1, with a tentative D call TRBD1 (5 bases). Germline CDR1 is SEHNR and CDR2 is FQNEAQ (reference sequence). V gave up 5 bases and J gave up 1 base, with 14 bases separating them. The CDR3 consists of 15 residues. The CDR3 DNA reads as TGTGCCAGCAGCCCCCCAAATAGGGGGAACACTGAAGCTTTCTTT. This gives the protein CASSPPNRGNTEAFF.

The CDR3 DNA reads as TGTGCCTGGAAAAGGGGGCTCATCCCGTTAAATTCACCCCTCCACTTT. Encoded protein: CAWKRGLIPLNSPLHF. The chain uses TRBV30 and TRBJ1-6; 7 bases line up with TRBD1. Germline V lookup: CDR1 GTSNPN, CDR2 SVGIG (reference sequence). The CDR3 has 16 amino acids. Trimming took 4 bases from V and 7 from J; bases not matched to a gene: 13.

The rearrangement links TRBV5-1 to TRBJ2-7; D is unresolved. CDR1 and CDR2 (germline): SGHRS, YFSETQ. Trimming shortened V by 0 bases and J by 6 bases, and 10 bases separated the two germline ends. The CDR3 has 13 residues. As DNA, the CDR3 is TGCGCCAGCAGCTTGGATTCCGGGTCCGAGCAGTACTTC. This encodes CASSLDSGSEQYF.

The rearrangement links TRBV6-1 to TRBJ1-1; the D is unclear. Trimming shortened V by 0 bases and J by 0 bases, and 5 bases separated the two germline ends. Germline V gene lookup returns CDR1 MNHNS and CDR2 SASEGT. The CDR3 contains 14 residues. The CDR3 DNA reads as TGTGCCAGCAGTGAAGCGGGCCTGAACACTGAAGCTTTCTTT. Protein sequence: CASSEAGLNTEAFF.

CDR3 nucleotides: TGTGCCAGCAGTCGCGGGGTATCTGAAGCTTTCTTT. Its protein product is CASSRGVSEAFF. This chain joins TRBV28 and TRBJ1-1; D is unresolved. The CDR3 spans 12 residues. The V and J ends lost 5 bases and 6 bases respectively, with 10 bases between them. Germline loops: CDR1 MDHEN, CDR2 SYDVKM.

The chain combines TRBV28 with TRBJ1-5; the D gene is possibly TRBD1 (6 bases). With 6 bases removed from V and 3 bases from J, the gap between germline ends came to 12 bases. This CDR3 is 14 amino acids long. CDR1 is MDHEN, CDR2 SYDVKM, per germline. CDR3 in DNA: TGTGCCAGCAGAACAGGGATTTACAATCAGCCCCAGCATTTT. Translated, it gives CASRTGIYNQPQHF.

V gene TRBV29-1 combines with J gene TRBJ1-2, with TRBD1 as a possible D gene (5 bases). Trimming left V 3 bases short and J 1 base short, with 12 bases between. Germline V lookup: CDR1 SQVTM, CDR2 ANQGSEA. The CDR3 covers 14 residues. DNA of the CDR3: TGCAGCGTTGAGTCTAGGGGTCGTAACTATGGCTACACCTTC. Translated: CSVESRGRNYGYTF.

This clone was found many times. The CDR3 here is CASSTGTGEGQPQHF. CDR3 coding DNA: TGCGCCAGCAGCACCGGGACAGGGGAGGGACAGCCCCAGCATTTT. The chain is built from TRBV5-1 and TRBJ1-5; 10 bases fit TRBD1. The V gene's germline CDR1 is SGHRS and CDR2 YFSETQ. V lost 4 bases and J lost 7; bases outside the gene matches: 8. The CDR3 spans 15 residues.

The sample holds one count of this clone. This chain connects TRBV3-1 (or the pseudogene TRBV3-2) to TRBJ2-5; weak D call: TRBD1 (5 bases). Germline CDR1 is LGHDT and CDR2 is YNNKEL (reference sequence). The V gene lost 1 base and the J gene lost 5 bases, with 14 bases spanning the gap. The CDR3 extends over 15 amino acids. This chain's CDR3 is CASSQVSQGPETQYF. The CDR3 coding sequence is TGTGCCAGCAGCCAAGTGTCTCAGGGCCCCGAGACCCAGTACTTC.

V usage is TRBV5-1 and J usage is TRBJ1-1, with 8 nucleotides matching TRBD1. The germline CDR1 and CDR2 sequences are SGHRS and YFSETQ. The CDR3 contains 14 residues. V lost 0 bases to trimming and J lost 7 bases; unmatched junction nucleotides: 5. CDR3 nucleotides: TGCGCCAGCAGCTTGGCTGGGACAGGAGTTGAAGCTTTCTTT. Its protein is CASSLAGTGVEAFF.

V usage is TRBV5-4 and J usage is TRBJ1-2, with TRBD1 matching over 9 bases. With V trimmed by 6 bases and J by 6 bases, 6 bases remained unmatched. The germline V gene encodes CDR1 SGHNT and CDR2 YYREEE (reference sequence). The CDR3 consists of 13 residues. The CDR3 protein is CASTPDRGHGYTF. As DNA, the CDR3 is TGTGCCAGCACCCCGGACAGGGGTCATGGCTACACCTTC.

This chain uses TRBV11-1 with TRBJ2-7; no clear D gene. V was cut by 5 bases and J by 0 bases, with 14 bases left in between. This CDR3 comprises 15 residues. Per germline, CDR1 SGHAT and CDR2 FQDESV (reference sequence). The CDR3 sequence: CASSQNSDSSYEQYF. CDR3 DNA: TGTGCCAGCAGCCAAAACAGTGATAGCTCCTACGAGCAGTACTTC.

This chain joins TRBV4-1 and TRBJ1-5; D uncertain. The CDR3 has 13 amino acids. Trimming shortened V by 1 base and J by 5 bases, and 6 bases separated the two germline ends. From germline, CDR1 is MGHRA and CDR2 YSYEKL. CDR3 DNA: TGCGCCAGCAGCCAAGGGCTCCATCAGCCCCAGCATTTT. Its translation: CASSQGLHQPQHF.

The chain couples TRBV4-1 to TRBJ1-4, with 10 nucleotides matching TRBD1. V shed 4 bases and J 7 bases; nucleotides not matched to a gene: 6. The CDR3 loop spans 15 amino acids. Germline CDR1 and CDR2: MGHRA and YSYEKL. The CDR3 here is CASSLDRGRTEKLFF. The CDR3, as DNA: TGCGCCAGCAGCCTTGACAGGGGGCGCACTGAAAAACTGTTTTTT.

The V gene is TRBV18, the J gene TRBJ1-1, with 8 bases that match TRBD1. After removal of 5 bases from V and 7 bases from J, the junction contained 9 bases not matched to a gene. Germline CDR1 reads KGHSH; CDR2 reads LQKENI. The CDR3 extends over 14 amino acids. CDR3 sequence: CASSSQGAPVEAFF. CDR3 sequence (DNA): TGTGCCAGCTCATCCCAGGGGGCGCCGGTTGAAGCTTTCTTT.